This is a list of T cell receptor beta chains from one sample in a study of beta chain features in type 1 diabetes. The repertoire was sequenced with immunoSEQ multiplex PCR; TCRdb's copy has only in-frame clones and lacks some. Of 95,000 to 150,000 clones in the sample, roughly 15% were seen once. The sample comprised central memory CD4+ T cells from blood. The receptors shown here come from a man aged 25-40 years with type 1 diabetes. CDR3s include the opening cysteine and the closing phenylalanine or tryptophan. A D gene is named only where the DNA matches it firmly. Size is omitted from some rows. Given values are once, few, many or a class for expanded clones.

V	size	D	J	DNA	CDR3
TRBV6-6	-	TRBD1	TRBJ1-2	TGTGCCAGCAAAGCTCCACAGGGGAGATATGGCTACACCTTC	CASKAPQGRYGYTF
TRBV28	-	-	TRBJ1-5	TGTGCCAGCGGCCATCAGCCCCAGCATTTT	CASGHQPQHF
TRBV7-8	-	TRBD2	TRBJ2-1	TGTGCCAGCAGCTTAGGACTAGCGGGTAGCCATGAGCAGTTCTTC	CASSLGLAGSHEQFF
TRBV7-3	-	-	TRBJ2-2	TGTGCCAGCAGCTTAGAACCGGGGAACACCGGGGAGCTGTTTTTT	CASSLEPGNTGELFF
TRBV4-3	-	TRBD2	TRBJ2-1	TGCGCCAGCAGCCAATCGACTAGCGGGGGCGATGAGCAGTTCTTC	CASSQSTSGGDEQFF
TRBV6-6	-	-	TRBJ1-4	TGTGCCAGCAGTTATGGCAGGAATGAAAAACTGTTTTTT	CASSYGRNEKLFF
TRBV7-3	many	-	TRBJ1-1	TGTGCCAGCAGCTCGAACAGCGACACTGAAGCTTTCTTT	CASSSNSDTEAFF
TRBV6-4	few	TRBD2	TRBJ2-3	TGTGCCAGCAGTGTCGGGACTAGCGGTTCCACAGATACGCAGTATTTT	CASSVGTSGSTDTQYF
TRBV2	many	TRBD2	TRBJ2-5	TGTGCCAGCAGACCGGGACTAGCGGGGGGGCCACAAGAGACCCAGTACTTC	CASRPGLAGGPQETQYF
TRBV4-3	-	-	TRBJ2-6	TGCGCCAGCAGCCAAGATGAGGTTTCCTCTGGGGCCAACGTCCTGACTTTC	CASSQDEVSSGANVLTF
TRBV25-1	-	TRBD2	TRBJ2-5	TGTGCCAGCAGTGGATGGACTAGCGGGGGGGTCAAGCAAGAGACCCAGTACTTC	CASSGWTSGGVKQETQYF
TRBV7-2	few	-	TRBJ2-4	TGTGCCAGCAGCTTAGTGCTAAGTACACTAGCCAAAAACATTCAGTACTTC	CASSLVLSTLAKNIQYF
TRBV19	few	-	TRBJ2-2	TGTGCCAGTAGCTCGAACACCGGGGAGCTGTTTTTT	CASSSNTGELFF
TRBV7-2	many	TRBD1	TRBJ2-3	TGTGCCAGCAGCTTAGAGTCAGGGGGTGTAATAAATACGCAGTATTTT	CASSLESGGVINTQYF
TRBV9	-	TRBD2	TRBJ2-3	TGTGCCAGCAGCGTCGTAGCGGGGGGGCACATGCAGTATTTT	CASSVVAGGHMQYF
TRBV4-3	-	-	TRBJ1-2	TGCGCCAGCAGCCAAGATCACGGGGAGGGGTATGGCTACACCTTC	CASSQDHGEGYGYTF
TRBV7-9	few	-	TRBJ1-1	TGTGCCAGCAGCGTTACAGGGTTAAGGGGAGAAGCTTTCTTT	CASSVTGLRGEAFF
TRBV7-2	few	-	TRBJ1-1	TGTGCCAGCAGCCACAGGGAGAGGAACACTGAAGCTTTCTTT	CASSHRERNTEAFF
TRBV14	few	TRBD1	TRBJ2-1	TGTGCCAGCAGCATCGACAGGGGACCTTACAATGAGCAGTTCTTC	CASSIDRGPYNEQFF
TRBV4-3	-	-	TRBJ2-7	TGCGCCAGCAGCCAAGCACTGGGTCAAGCCTCCTACGAGCAGTACTTC	CASSQALGQASYEQYF
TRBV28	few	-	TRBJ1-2	TGTGCCAGCAGTGCGAGGGATTATGGCTACACCTTC	CASSARDYGYTF
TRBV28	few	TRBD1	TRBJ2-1	TGTGCCAGCCTGGAGACAGGGAAGTACAATGAGCAGTTCTTC	CASLETGKYNEQFF
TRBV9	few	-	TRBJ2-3	TGTGCCAGCAGCGGGAGTGCAGATACGCAGTATTTT	CASSGSADTQYF
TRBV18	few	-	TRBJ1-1	TGTGCCAGCTCGCAAAGCAGGGAGAACACTGAAGCTTTCTTT	CASSQSRENTEAFF
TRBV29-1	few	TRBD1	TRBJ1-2	TGCAGCGTTGAAGGACAGGGCCGGGGCTACACCTTC	CSVEGQGRGYTF
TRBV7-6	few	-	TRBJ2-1	TGTGCCAGCAGCCCTCGACAGTACAATGAGCAGTTCTTC	CASSPRQYNEQFF
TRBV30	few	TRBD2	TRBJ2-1	TGTGCCTTTCTCGGGGCGACTAGCGGGGTTAGCAATGAGCAGTTCTTC	CAFLGATSGVSNEQFF
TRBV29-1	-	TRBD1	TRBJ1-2	TGCAGCGTTGGAGAACAGGGGATCTATGGCTACACCTTC	CSVGEQGIYGYTF
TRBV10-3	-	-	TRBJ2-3	TGTGCCATCAGTGAGGTCTCCATGACAGCGACAGATACGCAGTATTTT	CAISEVSMTATDTQYF
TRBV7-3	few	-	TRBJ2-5	TGTGCCAGCAGCCCCACCCGGCCGGAGGCCCAGTACTTC	CASSPTRPEAQYF
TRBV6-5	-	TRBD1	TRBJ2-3	TGTGCCAGCAGTTACGAGGGACAGGGTGTGACAGATACGCAGTATTTT	CASSYEGQGVTDTQYF
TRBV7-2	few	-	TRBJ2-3	TGTGCCAGCAGCTTAGGCGGGGTGAACTCAGATACGCAGTATTTT	CASSLGGVNSDTQYF
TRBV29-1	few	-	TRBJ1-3	TGCAGCGTTGGAGTCGGAGATAGCTCTGGAAACACCATATATTTT	CSVGVGDSSGNTIYF
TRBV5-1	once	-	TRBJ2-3	TGCGCCAGCAGCTCTGTTACAGGGACGGGGACAGATACGCAGTATTTT	CASSSVTGTGTDTQYF
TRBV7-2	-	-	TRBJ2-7	TGTGCCAGCAGCTTAGCTCCGGGACATAACTACGAGCAGTACTTC	CASSLAPGHNYEQYF
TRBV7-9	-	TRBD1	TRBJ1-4	TGTGCCAGCAGGGGGACAGGCTTTTACGAAACTAATGAAAAACTGTTTTTT	CASRGTGFYETNEKLFF
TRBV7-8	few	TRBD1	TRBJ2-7	TGTGCCAGCAGCTTGACAGGGGATACCGAGCAGTACTTC	CASSLTGDTEQYF
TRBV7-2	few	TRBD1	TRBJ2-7	TGTGCCAGCAGTACCGCTCCGGGACAGTCCTACGAGCAGTACTTC	CASSTAPGQSYEQYF
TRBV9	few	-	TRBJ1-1	TGTGCCAGCAGCGTTTCAGGGGACACTGAAGCTTTCTTT	CASSVSGDTEAFF
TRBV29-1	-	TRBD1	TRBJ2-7	TGCAGCGTTGAAGCGGCAGCAGGGGGCTACGAGCAGTACTTC	CSVEAAAGGYEQYF